This T cell receptor (beta chain) is drawn from a study of siplizumab effects on memory and regulatory T cells. Whole-study findings and limits: In the presence of siplizumab, alloreactive sequences traceable to unstimulated CD4+ memory cells were significantly reduced. Left unconfirmed was the suppressive function of proliferating Tregs from siplizumab cultures. Naive T cells, seemingly more diverse than memory cells, seemed major alloresponse contributors.

With regard to this clone: Its antigen remains unknown.

CDR3 length: 12 amino acids. With 1 base removed from V and 14 bases from J, the gap between germline ends came to 12 bases. Germline lookup yields CDR1 MGHRA and CDR2 YSYEKL. Assays examined about 100,000 TCR templates per sample. Sequencing was performed with immunoSEQ multiplex PCR; in TCRdb, only in-frame clones are kept and a portion is missing. The sample records about 100,000 clones, approximately 91% being singletons. The source of this sequence is a human donor in good health. Material: non-Treg CD4+ T cells sorted from blood. The chain links TRBV4-1 to TRBJ2-1; D may be TRBD2 (6 bases). The CDR3: CASSQVGTPKFF. As DNA, the CDR3 is TGCGCCAGCAGCCAAGTCGGGACTCCGAAGTTCTTC.